This entry describes one T cell receptor (beta chain). V was trimmed by 3 bases and J by 3 bases, leaving 11 bases between them. Per the germline V gene, CDR1 is SGHTA and CDR2 is FQGNSA. This CDR3 is 14 amino acids long. This entry is derived from a study of blood T cell repertoires in COVID-19. Study summary: Collection of acute and convalescent COVID-19 samples took place in the United States, Italy and Spain.

The repertoire was sequenced with immunoSEQ multiplex PCR; TCRdb's copy has only in-frame clones and lacks some. The sample yields 70,000 to 90,000 clones, 65% to 90% seen once. This sequence originates from an older man with COVID-19, enrolled during active disease. Sequencing used peripheral blood. The V and J genes are TRBV7-2 and TRBJ1-2; TRBD1 might be the D (5 bases). The CDR3, as DNA: TGTGCCAGCAGCTTGACAGCTTCCTACTATGGCTACACCTTC. It encodes CASSLTASYYGYTF.